These T cell receptor beta chains were read from a single sample in a study of identical twins. Each CDR3 protein gets one entry after TCRdb re-called the 5' RACE reads with MiXCR. The repertoire consists of 1,800,000 or so distinct CDR3 sequences, with 32% occurring once and the leading ten covering approximately 0.29%. The material sequenced was cord blood. The receptors here all came from a newborn girl in good health. Both conserved end residues are part of each CDR3. Fields, in order: CDR3 protein, CDR3 DNA, clone size, V gene, J gene, D gene, CDR3 length. D genes are given only for firm matches. For some rows the clone size is stated as once, few or many, or as a class when expanded; others skip it.

CDR3aa: CATSRDVQGGTDTQYF; CDR3nt: TGTGCCACCAGCAGAGATGTACAGGGCGGCACAGATACGCAGTATTTT; abundance: few; v_gene: TRBV15; j_gene: TRBJ2-3; d_gene: -; len: 16
CDR3aa: CSVVRGGTSTDTQYF; CDR3nt: TGCAGCGTCGTTAGGGGAGGGACTAGCACAGATACGCAGTATTTT; abundance: few; v_gene: TRBV29-1; j_gene: TRBJ2-3; d_gene: TRBD2; len: 15
CDR3aa: CSADLFPDVDTQYF; CDR3nt: TGCAGTGCTGACCTTTTCCCCGATGTGGATACGCAGTATTTT; abundance: few; v_gene: TRBV20-1; j_gene: TRBJ2-3; d_gene: -; len: 14
CDR3aa: CSVEVWDSNYNEQFF; CDR3nt: TGCAGCGTTGAAGTGTGGGACTCGAACTACAATGAGCAGTTCTTC; abundance: many; v_gene: TRBV29-1; j_gene: TRBJ2-1; d_gene: -; len: 15
CDR3aa: CASSDVTRAYEQYF; CDR3nt: TGTGCCAGCAGTGACGTGACTAGAGCCTACGAGCAGTACTTC; abundance: few; v_gene: TRBV6-1; j_gene: TRBJ2-7; d_gene: -; len: 14
CDR3aa: CSVDRGPSNTEAFF; CDR3nt: TGCAGCGTTGACAGGGGGCCTTCGAACACTGAAGCTTTCTTT; abundance: -; v_gene: TRBV29-1; j_gene: TRBJ1-1; d_gene: TRBD1; len: 14
CDR3aa: CSAGGSEGAAYGYTF; CDR3nt: TGCAGTGCTGGGGGGAGTGAGGGGGCGGCATATGGCTACACCTTC; abundance: -; v_gene: TRBV20-1; j_gene: TRBJ1-2; d_gene: TRBD1; len: 15
CDR3aa: CASSQETRRSGSLYNEQYF; CDR3nt: TGTGCCAGCAGCCAAGAAACGAGGAGGAGCGGGAGTTTGTACAATGAGCAGTACTTC; abundance: -; v_gene: TRBV4-2; j_gene: TRBJ2-7; d_gene: TRBD2; len: 19
CDR3aa: CATSRDQGNYGYTF; CDR3nt: TGTGCCACCAGCAGAGATCAGGGGAACTATGGCTACACCTTC; abundance: many; v_gene: TRBV15; j_gene: TRBJ1-2; d_gene: -; len: 14
CDR3aa: CSVSTGTGYGYTF; CDR3nt: TGCAGCGTTTCCACCGGGACAGGGTATGGCTACACCTTC; abundance: few; v_gene: TRBV29-1; j_gene: TRBJ1-2; d_gene: TRBD1; len: 13
CDR3aa: CSAEDSLSSYEQYF; CDR3nt: TGCAGTGCTGAAGACAGTCTATCCTCCTACGAGCAGTACTTC; abundance: few; v_gene: TRBV20-1; j_gene: TRBJ2-7; d_gene: -; len: 14
CDR3aa: CASSRHRALGEKLFF; CDR3nt: TGTGCCAGCAGCCGCCACAGGGCTTTGGGGGAAAAACTGTTTTTT; abundance: few; v_gene: TRBV12-3/TRBV12-4; j_gene: TRBJ1-4; d_gene: -; len: 15
CDR3aa: CASSLWGAIYEQYF; CDR3nt: TGTGCCAGCAGCTTGTGGGGAGCGATCTACGAGCAGTACTTC; abundance: -; v_gene: TRBV5-6; j_gene: TRBJ2-7; d_gene: -; len: 14
CDR3aa: CASSLRFLGDTQYF; CDR3nt: TGTGCCAGCAGCTTGAGGTTTTTGGGAGATACGCAGTATTTT; abundance: few; v_gene: TRBV7-2; j_gene: TRBJ2-3; d_gene: -; len: 14
CDR3aa: CASSQERATNEKLFF; CDR3nt: TGTGCCAGCAGCCAAGAGAGGGCAACTAATGAAAAACTGTTTTTT; abundance: -; v_gene: TRBV4-2; j_gene: TRBJ1-4; d_gene: -; len: 15
CDR3aa: CASSEGIPLDEKLFF; CDR3nt: TGTGCCAGCAGTGAAGGGATACCTTTGGATGAAAAACTGTTTTTT; abundance: -; v_gene: TRBV2; j_gene: TRBJ1-4; d_gene: -; len: 15
CDR3aa: CASSLYAEGTQYF; CDR3nt: TGTGCCAGCAGTTTATACGCGGAAGGGACCCAGTACTTC; abundance: -; v_gene: TRBV28; j_gene: TRBJ2-5; d_gene: -; len: 13
CDR3aa: CSARDRRGMNTEAFF; CDR3nt: TGCAGTGCTAGAGATCGCAGGGGCATGAACACTGAAGCTTTCTTT; abundance: -; v_gene: TRBV20-1; j_gene: TRBJ1-1; d_gene: -; len: 15
CDR3aa: CASSTGTSGWNEQFF; CDR3nt: TGCGCCAGCAGCACCGGGACTAGCGGGTGGAATGAGCAGTTCTTC; abundance: few; v_gene: TRBV5-1; j_gene: TRBJ2-1; d_gene: TRBD2; len: 15
CDR3aa: CASSQDLSRRKTRYF; CDR3nt: TGTGCCAGCAGCCAAGATCTTTCAAGGCGGAAGACCCGGTACTTC; abundance: once; v_gene: TRBV3-1; j_gene: TRBJ2-5; d_gene: -; len: 15
CDR3aa: CASSSGPLREQYF; CDR3nt: TGCGCCAGCAGTAGCGGCCCCCTGAGGGAGCAGTACTTC; abundance: -; v_gene: TRBV5-1; j_gene: TRBJ2-5; d_gene: -; len: 13
CDR3aa: CAISESGTSQETQYF; CDR3nt: TGTGCCATCAGTGAGTCGGGGACTTCACAAGAGACCCAGTACTTC; abundance: few; v_gene: TRBV10-3; j_gene: TRBJ2-5; d_gene: -; len: 15
CDR3aa: CSAGTSGGFYNEQFF; CDR3nt: TGCAGTGCCGGGACTAGCGGGGGCTTCTACAATGAGCAGTTCTTC; abundance: -; v_gene: TRBV20-1; j_gene: TRBJ2-1; d_gene: TRBD2; len: 15
CDR3aa: CASSLAVTNTGELFF; CDR3nt: TGTGCCAGCAGCTTAGCGGTCACAAACACCGGGGAGCTGTTTTTT; abundance: -; v_gene: TRBV7-2; j_gene: TRBJ2-2; d_gene: -; len: 15
CDR3aa: CATSRLDSYQPQHF; CDR3nt: TGTGCCACCAGCAGGCTCGACAGTTATCAGCCCCAGCATTTT; abundance: -; v_gene: TRBV15; j_gene: TRBJ1-5; d_gene: -; len: 14
CDR3aa: CASSVRRGSPLHF; CDR3nt: TGTGCCAGCAGCGTAAGAAGGGGTTCACCCCTCCACTTT; abundance: -; v_gene: TRBV9; j_gene: TRBJ1-6; d_gene: -; len: 13
CDR3aa: CASSYQQAHQETQYF; CDR3nt: TGTGCCAGCAGTTACCAACAGGCCCACCAAGAGACCCAGTACTTC; abundance: -; v_gene: TRBV6-6; j_gene: TRBJ2-5; d_gene: -; len: 15
CDR3aa: CASSQENSPEAFF; CDR3nt: TGCGCCAGCAGCCAAGAGAACAGCCCTGAAGCTTTCTTT; abundance: few; v_gene: TRBV4-1; j_gene: TRBJ1-1; d_gene: -; len: 13
CDR3aa: CATSDGTSGRARGNEQFF; CDR3nt: TGTGCCACCAGTGATGGGACTAGCGGGAGGGCCCGTGGCAATGAGCAGTTCTTC; abundance: -; v_gene: TRBV24-1; j_gene: TRBJ2-1; d_gene: TRBD2; len: 18
CDR3aa: CSAPGTGAPDTQYF; CDR3nt: TGCAGTGCACCCGGGACAGGGGCACCAGATACGCAGTATTTT; abundance: -; v_gene: TRBV20-1; j_gene: TRBJ2-3; d_gene: TRBD1; len: 14
CDR3aa: CASSLGVAVINEQFF; CDR3nt: TGCGCCAGCAGCTTGGGAGTAGCGGTGATTAATGAGCAGTTCTTC; abundance: few; v_gene: TRBV5-1; j_gene: TRBJ2-1; d_gene: -; len: 15
CDR3aa: CASSNRDRGYNEQFF; CDR3nt: TGTGCCAGCAGTAACCGGGACAGGGGCTACAATGAGCAGTTCTTC; abundance: few; v_gene: TRBV12-3/TRBV12-4; j_gene: TRBJ2-1; d_gene: TRBD1; len: 15
CDR3aa: CSARGTKETQYF; CDR3nt: TGCAGTGCTAGAGGGACAAAAGAGACCCAGTACTTC; abundance: few; v_gene: TRBV20-1; j_gene: TRBJ2-5; d_gene: -; len: 12
CDR3aa: CASSYSTPRRDSNQPQHF; CDR3nt: TGTGCCAGCAGTTACAGTACCCCTCGAAGGGATAGCAATCAGCCCCAGCATTTT; abundance: -; v_gene: TRBV6-6; j_gene: TRBJ1-5; d_gene: -; len: 18
CDR3aa: CASGLGPRNEQFF; CDR3nt: TGTGCCAGCGGATTGGGACCCCGCAATGAGCAGTTCTTC; abundance: many; v_gene: TRBV27; j_gene: TRBJ2-1; d_gene: -; len: 13
CDR3aa: CSVLSPGEGDTQYF; CDR3nt: TGCAGCGTTCTTAGTCCGGGGGAGGGAGATACGCAGTATTTT; abundance: -; v_gene: TRBV29-1; j_gene: TRBJ2-3; d_gene: TRBD2; len: 14
CDR3aa: CASSRTSVGYNEQFF; CDR3nt: TGCGCCAGCAGCCGGACTAGCGTAGGCTACAATGAGCAGTTCTTC; abundance: -; v_gene: TRBV4-1; j_gene: TRBJ2-1; d_gene: TRBD2; len: 15
CDR3aa: CASSEAGPGNQPQHF; CDR3nt: TGTGCCAGCAGTGAAGCCGGACCCGGCAATCAGCCCCAGCATTTT; abundance: -; v_gene: TRBV2; j_gene: TRBJ1-5; d_gene: -; len: 15
CDR3aa: CASTEQANYGYTF; CDR3nt: TGCGCCAGCACCGAACAGGCTAACTATGGCTACACCTTC; abundance: -; v_gene: TRBV5-1; j_gene: TRBJ1-2; d_gene: -; len: 13
CDR3aa: CASSQDLGSSEAFF; CDR3nt: TGTGCCAGCAGCCAAGATCTGGGTTCAAGTGAAGCTTTCTTT; abundance: -; v_gene: TRBV3-1; j_gene: TRBJ1-1; d_gene: -; len: 14
CDR3aa: CASSLGAGTEAFF; CDR3nt: TGTGCCAGCAGCTTAGGGGCGGGCACTGAAGCTTTCTTT; abundance: many; v_gene: TRBV27; j_gene: TRBJ1-1; d_gene: -; len: 13
CDR3aa: CASSWGGGAKNIQYF; CDR3nt: TGTGCCAGCAGTTGGGGGGGAGGGGCCAAAAACATTCAGTACTTC; abundance: -; v_gene: TRBV12-3/TRBV12-4; j_gene: TRBJ2-4; d_gene: TRBD2; len: 15
CDR3aa: CASSQDETGGAGTEAFF; CDR3nt: TGCGCCAGCAGCCAAGATGAGACAGGGGGCGCAGGGACTGAAGCTTTCTTT; abundance: -; v_gene: TRBV4-1; j_gene: TRBJ1-1; d_gene: TRBD1; len: 17
CDR3aa: CASSLGTGAREQYF; CDR3nt: TGCGCCAGCAGCTTGGGTACAGGCGCGCGGGAGCAGTACTTC; abundance: -; v_gene: TRBV5-1; j_gene: TRBJ2-7; d_gene: -; len: 14
CDR3aa: CASRRGRGELFF; CDR3nt: TGTGCCAGCAGGAGGGGGCGCGGGGAGCTGTTTTTT; abundance: -; v_gene: TRBV5-6; j_gene: TRBJ2-2; d_gene: TRBD1; len: 12
CDR3aa: CATSDTGTGSNTQYF; CDR3nt: TGTGCCACCAGTGACACCGGGACAGGGAGTAATACGCAGTATTTT; abundance: few; v_gene: TRBV24-1; j_gene: TRBJ2-3; d_gene: TRBD1; len: 15
CDR3aa: CATGITGGNQPQHF; CDR3nt: TGTGCCACCGGGATTACAGGGGGGAATCAGCCCCAGCATTTT; abundance: few; v_gene: TRBV10-3; j_gene: TRBJ1-5; d_gene: TRBD1; len: 14
CDR3aa: CASSLVGPRTGNTEAFF; CDR3nt: TGTGCCAGCAGTTTAGTAGGTCCCAGGACGGGTAACACTGAAGCTTTCTTT; abundance: -; v_gene: TRBV27; j_gene: TRBJ1-1; d_gene: -; len: 17
CDR3aa: CATRSTDTQYF; CDR3nt: TGTGCCACCCGTAGCACAGATACGCAGTATTTT; abundance: many; v_gene: TRBV6-6; j_gene: TRBJ2-3; d_gene: -; len: 11